A selection of T cell receptor beta chains follows, all from one sample in a study of shared clonotypes between healthy human individuals. Sequencing was performed with immunoSEQ multiplex PCR; in TCRdb, only in-frame clones are kept and a portion is missing. The table records just over 2,000,000 clones, about 95% of them present only once. The sequenced sample consisted of naive CD8+ T cells sorted from blood. The receptors were gathered from a man in his late teens or twenties in good health. CDR3s include the opening cysteine and the closing phenylalanine or tryptophan. The D gene is left open where the match is weak. Clone size appears in some rows only: once, few, many, or a class for an expanded clone.

TRBV30	TRBJ2-1	.	TRBD2	CAWRSGGYNEQFF	TGTGCCTGGAGGAGCGGGGGATACAATGAGCAGTTCTTC
TRBV5-1	TRBJ2-5	.	.	CASSPGGQETQYF	TGCGCCAGCAGCCCCGGGGGCCAAGAGACCCAGTACTTC
TRBV11-1	TRBJ2-5	.	TRBD1	CASSPTLDRGEETQYF	TGTGCCAGCAGCCCGACACTCGACAGGGGAGAAGAGACCCAGTACTTC
TRBV28	TRBJ2-7	.	TRBD2	CASSFPPGGAYEQYF	TGTGCCAGCAGTTTTCCCCCCGGGGGGGCCTACGAGCAGTACTTC
TRBV29-1	TRBJ2-3	.	TRBD2	CSVEAVLAGSTDTQYF	TGCAGCGTTGAAGCGGTCCTAGCGGGGAGCACAGATACGCAGTATTTT
TRBV27	TRBJ2-7	once	.	CASSLSPGSEQYF	TGTGCCAGCAGTTTATCCCCCGGCAGCGAGCAGTACTTC
TRBV7-9	TRBJ2-1	.	TRBD2	CASSLVAGGNNEQFF	TGTGCCAGCAGCTTAGTAGCGGGGGGAAACAATGAGCAGTTCTTC
TRBV4-3	TRBJ2-5	.	TRBD2	CASSQSLAGVGEETQYF	TGCGCCAGCAGCCAATCACTAGCGGGAGTTGGTGAAGAGACCCAGTACTTC
TRBV7-8	TRBJ1-1	.	TRBD1	CASSPGQGGVGEAFF	TGTGCCAGCAGCCCGGGACAGGGGGGGGTAGGTGAAGCTTTCTTT
TRBV4-3	TRBJ2-2	.	TRBD2	CASSQDLPSGSVKAGELFF	TGCGCCAGCAGCCAAGATCTCCCTAGCGGGAGTGTGAAGGCCGGGGAGCTGTTTTTT
TRBV19	TRBJ1-4	.	.	CASKEWDEKLFF	TGTGCCAGCAAAGAATGGGATGAAAAACTGTTTTTT
TRBV9	TRBJ1-2	once	.	CASSPHTGSDGGYTF	TGTGCCAGCAGCCCCCATACGGGGAGCGACGGGGGCTACACCTTC
TRBV11-2	TRBJ1-5	.	TRBD1	CASSEDREQPQHF	TGTGCCAGCAGCGAAGACAGGGAACAGCCCCAGCATTTT
TRBV29-1	TRBJ1-1	.	.	CSVALNTEAFF	TGCAGCGTGGCTTTGAACACTGAAGCTTTCTTT
TRBV28	TRBJ2-1	.	.	CASSLIGNNEQFF	TGTGCCAGCAGTTTAATCGGAAACAATGAGCAGTTCTTC
TRBV30	TRBJ2-7	.	TRBD1	CAWSIGTGYEQYF	TGTGCCTGGAGTATTGGGACAGGATACGAGCAGTACTTC
TRBV15	TRBJ2-4	.	TRBD2	CATSRDHGGTIAKNIQYF	TGTGCCACCAGCAGAGATCACGGCGGGACTATAGCCAAAAACATTCAGTACTTC
TRBV27	TRBJ1-2	.	TRBD1	CASRLTGEGPWGYTF	TGTGCCAGCAGACTAACAGGGGAGGGACCGTGGGGCTACACCTTC
TRBV29-1	TRBJ2-2	.	.	CSVNGVGFPTGELFF	TGCAGCGTTAATGGAGTTGGCTTTCCCACCGGGGAGCTGTTTTTT
TRBV7-9	TRBJ1-2	.	.	CASSLIGGDLFGRGYTF	TGTGCCAGCAGCTTAATCGGTGGGGACCTTTTCGGTCGAGGCTACACCTTC
TRBV6-5	TRBJ2-7	.	.	CASGTSSYEQYF	TGTGCCAGCGGGACAAGCTCCTACGAGCAGTACTTC
TRBV12-5	TRBJ1-6	.	TRBD1	CASGDAPGGYLNSPLHF	TGTGCTAGTGGTGATGCCCCAGGGGGATACCTTAATTCACCCCTCCACTTT
TRBV29-1	TRBJ1-1	.	.	CSVFNQRVEAFF	TGCAGCGTTTTCAACCAAAGGGTTGAAGCTTTCTTT
TRBV13	TRBJ2-7	.	.	CASSGATSPDREQYF	TGTGCCAGCAGCGGGGCGACTAGTCCGGACCGCGAGCAGTACTTC